One T cell receptor beta chain is described in this entry. The specificity of this receptor is unknown. No base-level quality is on record; no much larger clone is a single base apart. The library was built by means of the immunoSEQ multiplex PCR assay. For the multiplex PCR, a mixture combining 60 forward primers for TCR Vbeta segments and 13 reverse primers for TCR Jbeta segments was used. A multiplex PCR assay on genomic DNA amplified the CDR3 region of rearranged TCR beta genes. The Illumina HiSeq System was used to sequence the amplified TCR beta libraries as 87-base-pair reads. Per the original workflow: Across the 600 to 700 repertoires, a later analysis counted roughly 84 million unique TCR beta chains, approximately 12 million of which were shared by at least two donors. To remove PCR and sequencing errors, raw reads were error-corrected and collapsed into unique sequences using a nearest-neighbor algorithm that merged closely related sequences. CDR3 sequences were aligned to IMGT reference sequences to assign V, D and J gene segments. For a sequence to be retained, at least a six-nucleotide match to both a V gene segment and a J gene segment was required. Rearrangements were called productive when the CDR3 lacked stop codons and stayed in frame with V and J; all others were non-productive. CDR3 was defined according to IMGT convention as the region running from the second conserved V-encoded cysteine to the conserved J-encoded phenylalanine. In an earlier analysis of more than 550 of the donors, sequences lacking an unambiguous match to a single V gene segment were excluded. In an earlier analysis of a few hundred of the donors, a V segment was called functional when productive rearrangements were above 56.7%, and segregating when the standard deviation between donors exceeded 5%. To diagnose cytomegalovirus status from the catalog of TCR beta chain sequences, a statistical classification framework was built. V and J gene assignment, in a later analysis, came from comparing TCR nucleotide sequences with IMGT/GENE-DB human TR gene sequences. Using the TCRdist pipeline, a later analysis assigned CDR3 sequences along with most-parsimonious VDJ recombination scenarios. A later analysis defined each TCR beta chain by its CDR3 amino acid sequence plus V-gene family, and excluded reads lacking a unique V-gene family. As a way to deal with suspected cross-contamination and a sequencing artifact, a later analysis dropped hundreds of nucleotide sequences that were highly shared and had low generation probability. A later analysis calculated a clonal expansion index for each public chain from normalized within-repertoire ranks of inferred template counts. Generation probabilities in a later analysis came from a VDJ recombination model fitted to out-of-frame rearrangements, and those results were checked against IGoR. Hypergeometric tests were used in a later analysis to score TCR-TCR, TCR-HLA and TCR-CMV co-occurrence, with a repertoire-size bias correction applied to the TCR pairs. A later analysis estimated false discovery rates by permuting HLA or CMV assignments 20 times. A later analysis grouped co-occurring TCRs with DBSCAN, adding TCRdist sequence similarity when clustering within HLA-allele-positive subsets. Co-occurrence clustering excluded repertoires with fewer than 30,000 or more than 120,000 public chains, plus five with anomalous nucleotide sharing. TCRdb obtained this table from immuneACCESS and retained in-frame rearrangements with V and J assigned. These tables miss some clones; where compared with another copy, unresolved V genes account for less than half of the shortfall, and the remainder is unexplained. V and J calls and clone size follow that table, whereas D and trimming were derived from the DNA. This sample holds about 140,000 clones; 66% were observed only once. The ten largest account for under 7.5% of the sample.

Based on the germline V gene (reference sequence), the CDR1 and CDR2 sequences are LNHNV and YYDKDF. The CDR3, cysteine through phenylalanine, is 15 amino acids long. The entry retains the CDR3 DNA only, 45 bases that are in frame from base 1. V gives up 0 bases and J gives up 2 bases, and the segment between their germline ends measures 11 bases. In total, about 650 healthy bone marrow donors made up the cohort. Cohort members were all nominally healthy when sampled, although unrecorded immune exposures were likely present. The donor tested CMV seronegative, placing the donor among the approximately 360 seronegative members of the cohort. Every donor gave a peripheral blood sample, and the peripheral blood mononuclear cells from that sample were used for TCR beta sequencing. Genomic DNA was extracted from the blood cell samples with the Qiagen DNeasy Blood Extraction Kit. This entry is derived from a study of cytomegalovirus exposure and HLA in healthy donors listed by TCRdb under 2017. About the study as a whole: An earlier analysis of roughly 570 of the donors reported 276 Gb of sequence data and 95 million to 120 million unique TCR beta sequences obtained from roughly 170 million T cells. An early release that covered some 640 HLA-typed donors contained approximately 300 gigabases of sequencing data and approximately 85 million unique TCR sequences. Of the approximately 400 genotyped donors, 81% were placed in the genetic ancestry cluster associated with self-reported Caucasian donors. The aim of the study was to test whether cataloging public T cell receptors could identify signatures of past pathogen exposure. The study used immunosequencing to profile the T cell repertoires of 666 subjects and linked those repertoires to cytomegalovirus serostatus. Along with the roughly 700-subject first cohort, a separate validation cohort of over a hundred different subjects was used. High-throughput TCR immunosequencing, statistical association of individual TCRs with disease status, and machine learning were combined to predict cytomegalovirus infection status. A later analysis re-analyzed previously published TCR beta repertoires from 500 to 700 donors and added high-resolution HLA genotyping to study TCR occurrence patterns. The later analysis used no new phenotypic data to find candidate immune exposures, relying instead on TCR beta sequences and their occurrence across donors. An earlier analysis of approximately 640 of the donors applied high-throughput TCR beta sequencing to assess whether each TCR beta V gene segment acted as functional or pseudogenic. Donor age, sex, ethnicity and CMV serostatus were collected together with the repertoire data. In a later genetic analysis, genome-wide SNP genotypes for about 55% of the roughly 670 donors were used, and that subset was treated as a discovery cohort. All discovery cohort repertoires had been generated on a single sequencing platform. HLA typing covered class I and class II loci at four-digit resolution. The number of donors typed differed by locus, with 629-630 for A, B, C, DRB1 and DQB1, roughly 550 for DQA1, approximately 580 for DPA1, and some 440 for DPB1. Because of strong linkage in the cohort, a few DR-DQ haplotypes were treated as single units for association and clustering. On average, 235,054 unique TCR beta nucleotide sequences were sequenced per donor among fewer than 500 genotyped donors of the cohort, with approximately 18% of those sequences being non-productive. Paper-wide results and their limitations: Strong co-occurrence of HLA alleles, especially DR and DQ, made assigning TCR associations to individual alleles difficult. The classifier was reported to diagnose cytomegalovirus status with high specificity and sensitivity in both the original cohort and the validation cohort. According to a later genetic analysis, donors in an Asian-associated ancestry cluster had fewer N-insertions in productive TCRs than the approximately 710-donor mean. CMV serostatus was the only immune exposure information available for the cohort. Some IMGT-functional V segments, including TRBV6-2 and TRBV6-3, could not be distinguished by the 87-base-pair reads and were therefore excluded. According to the authors, the approach could potentially be generalized to other disease states and immunological phenotypes. Because counts were too low, roughly 17 rarely observed V segments, including chromosome 9 orphons, were left out of the earlier analysis of 587 of the donors. A further reported finding was that TCR beta sequences accurately predicted the HLA-A and HLA-B alleles for most subjects in the first cohort. Most TCR sequences were seen in very few donors, while some public TCRs were found in many individuals. This cohort had only TCR beta chains sequenced, and the lack of alpha or paired-chain data limited which features could be detected. Because HLA typing was unavailable for some donors at each locus, only the typed subset was used in association tests. A few of the identified cytomegalovirus-associated TCR beta chains were confirmed in vitro to be specific for cytomegalovirus antigens. In an earlier analysis of 587 of the donors, most TCR beta V segments appeared in productive rearrangements about 87% or about 30% of the time, broadly matching IMGT annotations. Presence/absence analyses assumed roughly uniform sequencing depth across donors, an assumption that may not hold. In a later genetic analysis, a missense DCLRE1C variant was associated with V-gene and J-gene trimming of TCR beta chains, and the association was replicated in an independent cohort. In a later analysis, HLA-associated TCR beta chains were found to be more clonally expanded and to have lower generation probabilities than equally common non-associated chains. A later analysis reported that several top co-occurrence clusters appeared linked to parvovirus B19, influenza, CMV and Epstein-Barr virus. According to a later analysis, most CMV-associated TCR beta chains appeared to be HLA-restricted, and the HLA associations seemed to be driven largely by CMV exposure. The sequencing pipeline was judged likely to have produced a cluster of highly shared sequence variants as a technical artifact. The study listed 150 to 200 TCR beta chains as associated with cytomegalovirus. In a later analysis, TCR association rates were found to vary across HLA loci, with the most associated TCRs seen for DRB1 alleles and the fewest for HLA-C alleles. Correlated functional status among segregating V segments might reflect linkage disequilibrium, but an unknown experimental factor could not be ruled out. Specific HLA alleles were associated with over 15,000 TCR beta sequences at a false discovery rate of 0.05 in a later analysis.

The sequenced sample was PBMCs. This sequence originates from a woman aged 60 to 75 in good health and CMV-seronegative. Recombination joined TRBV15 with TRBJ2-7; TRBD1 is a possible D gene, resting on 6 matching bases. The CDR3 in this case is CATSRDYGTTYEQYF. The DNA is as follows: TGTGCCACCAGCAGAGATTACGGGACAACCTACGAGCAGTACTTC.